This T cell receptor (beta chain) stems from a study of Ad26.COV2.S vaccination and SARS-CoV-2 variants (TCRdb year 2021). About the investigation overall: Donors in the vaccine arm were drawn from COV1001, a phase I-IIa trial of Ad26.COV2.S in healthy adults that was multicentre, randomized, double-blind and placebo-controlled. Ad26.COV2.S was administered intramuscularly at a dose of 5x10^10 or 1x10^11 viral particles, either as one shot or as two shots given 56 days apart. Sequencing of the TCRbeta repertoire served to evaluate the specificity and breadth of SARS-CoV-2-reactive T cell receptors following Ad26.COV2.S vaccination. A total of some 30 samples were included in the TCR-sequenced set, comprising about 20 Ad26.COV2.S vaccine recipients, 5 placebo recipients and 8 SARS-CoV-2 convalescent individuals. Trial participants were randomized into five groups of five: low-dose or high-dose Ad26.COV2.S given once or twice, or placebo on both occasions. Blinding of investigators to trial group allocation was maintained during experiments and outcome assessment.

TCRbeta CDR3 regions were sequenced with the immunoSEQ Assay. After extraction, genomic DNA underwent amplification by bias-controlled multiplex PCR, followed by high-throughput sequencing. Processing in the source paper ran as follows. Collapsing and filtering of sequences were performed to quantify the absolute abundance of each unique TCRbeta CDR3 region. T cell fraction was estimated by normalizing TCRbeta template counts to usable DNA, with usable DNA measured through amplification of reference genes found in all nucleated cells. Repertoire TCRs were annotated as SARS-CoV-2-specific when V gene, CDR3 amino acid sequence and J gene were exactly matched to a known reactive TCR set. The reference SARS-CoV-2 TCR set came from MIRA and was filtered for enrichment in COVID-19-positive ImmuneCODE repertoires, removing public or cross-reactive TCRs. Using the MIRA antigens, annotated TCRs were further analysed by specific ORF or by position within an ORF. Breadth was defined as the number of annotated unique rearrangements divided by the total number of unique productive rearrangements, and depth was defined as the summed frequency of the annotated unique rearrangements. Two-sided Wilcoxon rank-sum tests were applied when comparing TCR breadth between groups. TCRdb provides this immuneACCESS table in a form limited to in-frame rearrangements. Some clones are lacking; in checked studies, under half of them reflect an unresolved V gene, and why the rest are absent is not known. The V and J calls and clone size come from that table; D and trimming were worked out from the DNA. The sample has some 240,000 clones on record, roughly 87% of them singletons. The ten largest clones add up to just under 3% of the sample.

Deletion took 4 bases off V and 7 bases off J, with a span of 8 bases between the germline ends. There are 11 amino acids in the CDR3, from cysteine to phenylalanine inclusive. The sequence is cut down to CDR3 DNA, 33 bases in frame from base 1. Taken from the germline V gene (reference sequence), the CDR1 and CDR2 loops are SGHNT and YYREEE. The sample's treatment or condition, from its label and the paper: some 20 received Ad26.COV2.S at low or high dose, single or two shots; 5 received placebo; per-sample allocation not given. Repertoires of vaccine and placebo recipients were sequenced from samples collected on day 63 after the first injection. Between 29 July and 7 August 2020, Cohort 1b enrolled about two dozen adults aged 18-55 years at one site in Boston, USA. As a vaccine, Ad26.COV2.S was a replication-incompetent adenovirus type 26 vector that expressed a prefusion-stabilized SARS-CoV-2 spike protein derived from the original Wuhan strain.

Results and caveats for the whole study, not just this receptor: Substantial breadth of spike-specific CD8+ and CD4+ T cell responses was reported after vaccination. Ad26.COV2.S recipients had higher spike-specific TCR breadth than placebo recipients (P = 0.0014). Non-spike TCR breadth was comparable between vaccine and placebo recipients, consistent with the vaccine containing only spike. The authors noted that the TCR breadth and depth analyses may have underestimated total T cell responses. The study was not powered for comparison of responses between vaccine doses or regimens.

In regard to this clone: The specificity of this receptor is unknown. No much larger clone is present one base from it, and per-base qualities are unavailable. Other DNA sequences in the same sample also yield this CDR3.

The sample was peripheral blood, taken in a trial of Ad26.COV2.S vaccine versus placebo. The chain joins TRBV5-4 to TRBJ1-1, and possibly TRBD1, on 5 matching bases. The sequence was collected from a person aged 18-65 years who received the Ad26.COV2.S COVID-19 vaccine or a placebo. Here the CDR3 is given as CASSPGGEAFF. The DNA sequence is as follows: TGTGCCAGCAGCCCGGGGGGTGAAGCTTTCTTT.